This TCR beta chain was sequenced for a study of blood T cell repertoires in COVID-19. On the study more broadly: In each case, the material was cDNA or gDNA derived from T cells, B-cell-depleted T cells, or PBMCs.

The CDR3 extends over 15 amino acids. Germline V CDR1 and CDR2: LNHDA, SQIVND (reference sequence). Deletions cut 7 bases from V and 0 bases from J, with 10 bases between. The method was immunoSEQ multiplex PCR; TCRdb's version includes in-frame clones alone and lacks a portion of them. The sample lists about 190,000 clones; about 88% were seen once. The chain couples TRBV19 to TRBJ2-6, with D possibly TRBD2 on 5 matching bases. The sample taken for sequencing was peripheral blood. The clonotype originates from a woman in her 40s who had recovered from COVID-19. The DNA of the CDR3 is TGTGCCAGTACGGACTCTTACTCTGGGGCCAACGTCCTGACTTTC. It yields the protein CASTDSYSGANVLTF.